This T cell receptor beta chain originates from a study of cytomegalovirus exposure and HLA in healthy donors. Study-wide results and caveats: By HLA locus, TCR association rates varied in a later analysis, with DRB1 showing the most and HLA-C the fewest.

The primer mix had 60 Vbeta and 13 Jbeta primers. The method was immunoSEQ multiplex PCR; TCRdb's version includes in-frame clones alone and lacks a portion of them. The table includes under 150,000 clones, roughly 80% detected once. Details on this clone: Its antigen is unidentified.

Germline V gene sequence: CDR1 KGHSH, CDR2 LQKENI. There are 13 residues in the CDR3. V was cut by 0 bases and J by 3 bases, with 6 bases left in between. V usage is TRBV18 and J usage is TRBJ2-7; D not resolved. The clonotype was recovered from a male donor in good health and CMV-seropositive. The sample was PBMCs. Here the CDR3 reads CASSPPTVYEQYF. The CDR3 DNA reads TGTGCCAGCTCACCACCCACGGTCTACGAGCAGTACTTC.